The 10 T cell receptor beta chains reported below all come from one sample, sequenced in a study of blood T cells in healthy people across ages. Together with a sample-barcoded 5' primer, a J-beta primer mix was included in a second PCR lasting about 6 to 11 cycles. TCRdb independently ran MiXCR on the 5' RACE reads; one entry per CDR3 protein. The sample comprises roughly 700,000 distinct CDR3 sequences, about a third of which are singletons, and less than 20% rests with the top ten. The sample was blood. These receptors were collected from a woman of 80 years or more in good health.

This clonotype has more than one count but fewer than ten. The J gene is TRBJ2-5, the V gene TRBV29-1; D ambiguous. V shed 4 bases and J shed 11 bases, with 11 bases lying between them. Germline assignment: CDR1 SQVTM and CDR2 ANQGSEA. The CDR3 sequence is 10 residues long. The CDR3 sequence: CSVGSNEQYF. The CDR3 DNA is TGCAGCGTTGGTTCTAATGAGCAGTACTTC.

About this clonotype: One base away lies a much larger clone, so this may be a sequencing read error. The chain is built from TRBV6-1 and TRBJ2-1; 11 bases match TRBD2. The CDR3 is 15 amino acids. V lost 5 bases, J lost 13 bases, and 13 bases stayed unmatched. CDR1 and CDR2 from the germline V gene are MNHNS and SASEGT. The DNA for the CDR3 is TGTGCCAGCAGTCCTGCTAGCGGGGGGAGCGAGACCCAGTTCTTC. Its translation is CASSPASGGSETQFF.

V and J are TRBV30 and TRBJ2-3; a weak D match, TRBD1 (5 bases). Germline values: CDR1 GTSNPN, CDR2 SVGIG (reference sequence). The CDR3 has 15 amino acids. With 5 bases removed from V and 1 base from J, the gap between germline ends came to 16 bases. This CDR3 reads CAWSLTGVGTDTQYF. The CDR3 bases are TGTGCCTGGTCCCTTACAGGAGTGGGCACAGATACGCAGTATTTT. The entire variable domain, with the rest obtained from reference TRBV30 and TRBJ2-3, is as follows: SQTIHQWPATLVQPVGSPLSLECTVEGTSNPNLYWYRQAAGRGLQLLFYSVGIGQISSEVPQNLSASRPQDRQFILSSKKLLLSDSGFYLCAWSLTGVGTDTQYFGPGTRLTVL.

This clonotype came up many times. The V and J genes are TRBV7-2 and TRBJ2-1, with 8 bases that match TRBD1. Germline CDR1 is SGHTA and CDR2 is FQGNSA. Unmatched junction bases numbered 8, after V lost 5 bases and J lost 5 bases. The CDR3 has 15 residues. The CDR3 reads CASSQDRGPNNEQFF. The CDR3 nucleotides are TGTGCCAGCAGCCAAGACAGGGGCCCCAACAATGAGCAGTTCTTC. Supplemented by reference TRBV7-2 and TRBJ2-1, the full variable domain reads GAGVSQSPSNKVTEKGKDVELRCDPISGHTALYWYRQSLGQGLEFLIYFQGNSAPDKSGLPSDRFSAERTGGSVSTLTIQRTQQEDSAVYLCASSQDRGPNNEQFFGPGTRLTVL.

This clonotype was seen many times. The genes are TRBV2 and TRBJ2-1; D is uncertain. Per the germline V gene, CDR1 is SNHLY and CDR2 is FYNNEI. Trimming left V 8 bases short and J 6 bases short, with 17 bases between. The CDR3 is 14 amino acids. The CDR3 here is CASDGFGMANEQFF. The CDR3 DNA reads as TGTGCCAGCGACGGTTTTGGCATGGCCAATGAGCAGTTCTTC.

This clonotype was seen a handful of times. CDR3 loop: CATMGTGLTYEQYF. The CDR3, as DNA: TGTGCTACAATGGGGACAGGGTTAACCTACGAGCAGTACTTC. The chain is built from TRBV12-5 and TRBJ2-7; 9 nucleotides agree with TRBD1. The junction had 9 bases not matched to a gene; V was cut back by 10 bases and J by 2 bases. Germline lookup yields CDR1 LGHNT and CDR2 FRNRAP. This CDR3 is built from 14 residues.

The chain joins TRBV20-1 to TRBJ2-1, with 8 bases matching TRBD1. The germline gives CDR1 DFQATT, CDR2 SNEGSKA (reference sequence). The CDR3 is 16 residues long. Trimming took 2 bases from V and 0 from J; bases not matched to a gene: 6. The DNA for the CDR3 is TGCAGTGCTAGACCCCTGCAGGGGGCCTCCTACAATGAGCAGTTCTTC. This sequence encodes CSARPLQGASYNEQFF.

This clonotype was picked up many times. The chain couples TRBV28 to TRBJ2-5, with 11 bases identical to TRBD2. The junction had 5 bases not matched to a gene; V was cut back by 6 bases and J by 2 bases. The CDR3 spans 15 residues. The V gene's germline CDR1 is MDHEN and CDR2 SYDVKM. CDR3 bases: TGTGCCAGCAGCTTAGCGGGGGGGAGACAAGAGACCCAGTACTTC. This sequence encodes CASSLAGGRQETQYF. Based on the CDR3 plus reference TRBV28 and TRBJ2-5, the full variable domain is DVKVTQSSRYLVKRTGEKVFLECVQDMDHENMFWYRQDPGLGLRLIYFSYDVKMKEKGDIPEGYSVSREKKERFSLILESASTNQTSMYLCASSLAGGRQETQYFGPGTRLLVL.

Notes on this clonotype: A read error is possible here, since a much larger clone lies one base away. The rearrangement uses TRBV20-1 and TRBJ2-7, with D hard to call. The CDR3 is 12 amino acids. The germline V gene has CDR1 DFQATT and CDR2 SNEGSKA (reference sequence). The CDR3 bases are TGCGGTGCTAGACGTAGATCCTACGAGCAGTACTTC. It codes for CGARRRSYEQYF.

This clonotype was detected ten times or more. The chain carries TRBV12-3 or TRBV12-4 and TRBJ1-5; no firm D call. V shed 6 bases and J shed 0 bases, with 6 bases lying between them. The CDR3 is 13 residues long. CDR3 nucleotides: TGTGCCAGCAGACGACTTAGCAATCAGCCCCAGCATTTT. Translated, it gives CASRRLSNQPQHF.